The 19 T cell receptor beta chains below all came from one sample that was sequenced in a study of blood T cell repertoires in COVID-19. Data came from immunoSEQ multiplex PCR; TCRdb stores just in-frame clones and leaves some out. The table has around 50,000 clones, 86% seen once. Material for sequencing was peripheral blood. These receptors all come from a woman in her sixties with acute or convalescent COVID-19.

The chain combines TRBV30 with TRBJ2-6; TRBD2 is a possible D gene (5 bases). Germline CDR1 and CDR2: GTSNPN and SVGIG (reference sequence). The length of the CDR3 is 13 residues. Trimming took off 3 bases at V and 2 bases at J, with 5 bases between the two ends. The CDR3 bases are TGTGCCTGGAGGCGGGCTGGGGCCAACGTCCTGACTTTC. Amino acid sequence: CAWRRAGANVLTF.

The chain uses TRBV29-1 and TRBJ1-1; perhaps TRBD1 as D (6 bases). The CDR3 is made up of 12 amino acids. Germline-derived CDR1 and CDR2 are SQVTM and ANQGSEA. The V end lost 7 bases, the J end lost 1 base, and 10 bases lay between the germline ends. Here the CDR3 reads CSAQTGNTEAFF. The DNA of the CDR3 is TGCAGCGCTCAGACAGGGAACACTGAAGCTTTCTTT.

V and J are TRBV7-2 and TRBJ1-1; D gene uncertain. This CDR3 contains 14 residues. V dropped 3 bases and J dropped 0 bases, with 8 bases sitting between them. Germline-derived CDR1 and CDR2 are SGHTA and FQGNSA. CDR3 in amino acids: CASSLNTMNTEAFF. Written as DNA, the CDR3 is TGTGCCAGCAGCTTGAACACGATGAACACTGAAGCTTTCTTT. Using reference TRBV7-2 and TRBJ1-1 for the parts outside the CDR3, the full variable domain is GAGVSQSPSNKVTEKGKDVELRCDPISGHTALYWYRQSLGQGLEFLIYFQGNSAPDKSGLPSDRFSAERTGGSVSTLTIQRTQQEDSAVYLCASSLNTMNTEAFFGQGTRLTVV.

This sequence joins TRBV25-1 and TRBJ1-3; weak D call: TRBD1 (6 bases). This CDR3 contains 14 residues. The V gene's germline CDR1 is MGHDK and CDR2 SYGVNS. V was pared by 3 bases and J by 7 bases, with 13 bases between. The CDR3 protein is CASSETGYSNTIYF. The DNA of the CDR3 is TGTGCCAGCAGTGAGACAGGCTACTCGAACACCATATATTTT.

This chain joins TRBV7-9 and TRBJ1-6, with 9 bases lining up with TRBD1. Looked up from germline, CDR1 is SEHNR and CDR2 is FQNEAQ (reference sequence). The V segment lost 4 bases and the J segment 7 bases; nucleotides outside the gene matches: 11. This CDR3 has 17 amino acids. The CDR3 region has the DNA TGTGCCAGCAGCTCAAGTGTACAGGGGGCCGAAAATTCACCCCTCCACTTT. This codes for CASSSSVQGAENSPLHF.

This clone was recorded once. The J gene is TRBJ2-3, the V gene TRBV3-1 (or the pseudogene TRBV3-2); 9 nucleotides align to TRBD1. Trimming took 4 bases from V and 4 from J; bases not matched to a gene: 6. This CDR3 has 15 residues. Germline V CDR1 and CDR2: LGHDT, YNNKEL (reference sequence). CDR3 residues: CASSPSDRGPDTQYF. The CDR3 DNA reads TGTGCCAGCAGCCCCTCGGACAGGGGACCAGATACGCAGTATTTT.

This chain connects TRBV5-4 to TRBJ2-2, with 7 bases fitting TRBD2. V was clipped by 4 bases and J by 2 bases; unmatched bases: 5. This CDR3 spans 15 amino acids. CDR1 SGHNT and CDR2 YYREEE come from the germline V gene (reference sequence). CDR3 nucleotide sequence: TGTGCCAGCAGCCGTACTAGCGCCAACACCGGGGAGCTGTTTTTT. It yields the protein CASSRTSANTGELFF.

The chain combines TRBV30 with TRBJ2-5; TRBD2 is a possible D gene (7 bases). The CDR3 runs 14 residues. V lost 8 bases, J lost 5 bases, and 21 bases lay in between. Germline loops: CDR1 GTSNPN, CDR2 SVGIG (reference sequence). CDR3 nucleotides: TGTGCCGGCCTTTGGGGGGGCGACGGCGAGACCCAGTACTTC. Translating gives CAGLWGGDGETQYF.

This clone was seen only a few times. This chain's CDR3 is CASTAGGPYEQYF. CDR3 DNA: TGTGCCAGCACTGCGGGGGGGCCCTACGAGCAGTACTTC. The chain is built from TRBV12-3 or TRBV12-4 and TRBJ2-7; 9 bases agree with TRBD2. The V and J ends lost 7 bases and 2 bases, in that order; junction bases with no gene match: 3. There are 13 residues in the CDR3.

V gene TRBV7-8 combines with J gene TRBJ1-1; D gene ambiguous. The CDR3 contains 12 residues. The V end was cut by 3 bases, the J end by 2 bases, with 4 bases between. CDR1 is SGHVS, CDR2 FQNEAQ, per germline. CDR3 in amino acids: CASSFQNTEAFF. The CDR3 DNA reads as TGTGCCAGCAGCTTCCAAAACACTGAAGCTTTCTTT.

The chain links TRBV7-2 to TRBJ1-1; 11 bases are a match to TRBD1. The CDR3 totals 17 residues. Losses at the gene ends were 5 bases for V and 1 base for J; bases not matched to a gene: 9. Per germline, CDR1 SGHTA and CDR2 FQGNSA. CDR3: CASSKPWDRGTNTEAFF. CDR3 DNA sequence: TGTGCCAGCAGCAAGCCGTGGGACAGGGGGACGAACACTGAAGCTTTCTTT.

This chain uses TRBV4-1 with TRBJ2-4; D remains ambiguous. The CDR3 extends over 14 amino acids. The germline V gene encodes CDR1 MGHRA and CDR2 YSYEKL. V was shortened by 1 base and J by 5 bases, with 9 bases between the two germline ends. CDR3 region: CASSQVRRENIQYF. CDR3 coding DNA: TGCGCCAGCAGCCAAGTTCGTCGGGAAAACATTCAGTACTTC.

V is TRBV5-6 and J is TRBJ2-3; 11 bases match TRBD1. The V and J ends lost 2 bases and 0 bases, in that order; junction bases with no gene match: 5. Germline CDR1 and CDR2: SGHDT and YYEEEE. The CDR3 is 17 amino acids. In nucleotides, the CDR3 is TGTGCCAGCAGCTTCCCGGGACAGGGGGGTAGCACAGATACGCAGTATTTT. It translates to CASSFPGQGGSTDTQYF.

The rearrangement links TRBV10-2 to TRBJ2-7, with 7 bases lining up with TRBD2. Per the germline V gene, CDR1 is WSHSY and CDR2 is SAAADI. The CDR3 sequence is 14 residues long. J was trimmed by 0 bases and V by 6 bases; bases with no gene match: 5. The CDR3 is CASREGLVSYEQYF. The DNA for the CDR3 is TGCGCCAGCAGGGAAGGACTAGTCTCCTACGAGCAGTACTTC.

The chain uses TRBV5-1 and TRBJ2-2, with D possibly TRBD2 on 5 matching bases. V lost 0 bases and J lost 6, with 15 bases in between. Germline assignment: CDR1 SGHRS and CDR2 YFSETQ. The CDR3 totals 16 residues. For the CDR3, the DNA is TGCGCCAGCAGCTTGGCCGAGAGGGCCGGCGCCGGGGAGCTGTTTTTT. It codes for CASSLAERAGAGELFF. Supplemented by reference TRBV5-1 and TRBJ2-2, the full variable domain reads KAGVTQTPRYLIKTRGQQVTLSCSPISGHRSVSWYQQTPGQGLQFLFEYFSETQRNKGNFPGRFSGRQFSNSRSEMNVSTLELGDSALYLCASSLAERAGAGELFFGEGSRLTVL.

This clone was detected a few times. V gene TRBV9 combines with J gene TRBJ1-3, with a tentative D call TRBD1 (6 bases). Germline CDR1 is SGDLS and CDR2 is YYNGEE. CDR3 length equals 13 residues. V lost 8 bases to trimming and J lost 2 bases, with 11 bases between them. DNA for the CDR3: TGTGCCAGTACCCCAGGGGCTGGAAACACCATATATTTT. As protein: CASTPGAGNTIYF.

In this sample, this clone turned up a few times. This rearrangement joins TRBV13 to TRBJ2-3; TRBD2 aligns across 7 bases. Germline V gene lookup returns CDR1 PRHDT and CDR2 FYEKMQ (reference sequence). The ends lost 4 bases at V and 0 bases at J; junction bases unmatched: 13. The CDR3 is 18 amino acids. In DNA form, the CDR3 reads TGTGCCAGCAGCTCATACATCGGGAGGATCCAAAGCACAGATACGCAGTATTTT. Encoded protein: CASSSYIGRIQSTDTQYF.

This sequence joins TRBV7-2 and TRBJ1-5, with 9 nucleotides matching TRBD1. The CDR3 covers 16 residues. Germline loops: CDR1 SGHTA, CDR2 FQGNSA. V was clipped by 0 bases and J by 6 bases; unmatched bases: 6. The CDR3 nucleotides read TGTGCCAGCAGCTTAGCCGGACAGGGGAACGGTCAGCCCCAGCATTTT. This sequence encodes CASSLAGQGNGQPQHF. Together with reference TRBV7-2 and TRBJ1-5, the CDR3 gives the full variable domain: GAGVSQSPSNKVTEKGKDVELRCDPISGHTALYWYRQSLGQGLEFLIYFQGNSAPDKSGLPSDRFSAERTGGSVSTLTIQRTQQEDSAVYLCASSLAGQGNGQPQHFGDGTRLSIL.

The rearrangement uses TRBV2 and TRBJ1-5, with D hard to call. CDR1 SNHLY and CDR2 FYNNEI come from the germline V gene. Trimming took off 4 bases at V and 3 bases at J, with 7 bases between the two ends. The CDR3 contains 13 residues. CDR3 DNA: TGTGCCAGCAGTGTCTCTCCCAATCAGCCCCAGCATTTT. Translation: CASSVSPNQPQHF. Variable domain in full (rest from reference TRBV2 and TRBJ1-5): EPEVTQTPSHQVTQMGQEVILRCVPISNHLYFYWYRQILGQKVEFLVSFYNNEISEKSEIFDDQFSVERPDGSNFTLKIRSTKLEDSAMYFCASSVSPNQPQHFGDGTRLSIL.